The rows below give T cell receptor beta chains drawn from one sample of a study of human T cells and chemical hapten exposure. TCRdb re-called the RACE reads with MiXCR, one entry per CDR3 protein. The sample comprises 95,000 or so distinct CDR3 sequences, more than 9.5% of which are singletons, and 2.5% to 4% rests with the top ten. The input for sequencing was whole blood, taken in connection with sensitization to the hapten diphenylcyclopropenone (DPC). These receptors were taken from a woman between 40 and 50 years old with alopecia areata. Some clones in this sample may be carry-over from other donors' samples. CDR3s include the opening cysteine and the closing phenylalanine or tryptophan. A D gene is named only where the DNA matches it firmly. Size values are once, few and many counts, or a class for expanded clones, and some rows have none.

TGTGCCAGCTCACCACCTTTCAGGGAAAACTATGGCTACACCTTC,CASSPPFRENYGYTF,-,many,TRBV18,TRBJ1-2
TGTGCCAGCAGCCCCCGGGGCGTAGAGGAGTACAATGAGCAGTTCTTC,CASSPRGVEEYNEQFF,-,few,TRBV7-9,TRBJ2-1
TGTGCCAGCAGCGCGAGGGACAGGCCGAATTCACCCCTCCACTTT,CASSARDRPNSPLHF,TRBD1,-,TRBV9,TRBJ1-6
TGTGCCAGCAGCCAAGAAGGGGGATATAACAATGAGCAGTTCTTC,CASSQEGGYNNEQFF,-,-,TRBV3-1,TRBJ2-1
TGTGCCAGCAGCCCCGGGAACCGGGATACCGGGGAGCTGTTTTTT,CASSPGNRDTGELFF,-,many,TRBV5-4,TRBJ2-2
TGTGCCAGCAGCCTCAGTGGGGGGAACACTGAAGCTTTCTTT,CASSLSGGNTEAFF,-,few,TRBV4-2,TRBJ1-1
TGTGCCAGCAGCTTGGTAGATACGCAGTATTTT,CASSLVDTQYF,-,many,TRBV7-9,TRBJ2-3
TGTGCCAGCTCACTAAACAGGGGAGGACAGCCCCAGCATTTT,CASSLNRGGQPQHF,TRBD1,-,TRBV18,TRBJ1-5
TGTGCCAGCAGACCGACTAGCGGGAGTACAGATACGCAGTATTTT,CASRPTSGSTDTQYF,TRBD2,many,TRBV7-2,TRBJ2-3
TGCGCCAGCAGCCCTCTGGGCGGAAACGAGCAGTACTTC,CASSPLGGNEQYF,-,few,TRBV4-1,TRBJ2-7
TGTGCCAGCTCGCCCGGGATTCAAGAGACCCAGTACTTC,CASSPGIQETQYF,-,many,TRBV18,TRBJ2-5
TGTGCCAGCAGTTACTCGAAAAGGGGACAGGGGGCGAATAGAAACACTGAAGCTTTCTTT,CASSYSKRGQGANRNTEAFF,TRBD1,many,TRBV6-5,TRBJ1-1
TGTGCCAGCAGTGAATTTAAGGGACCAAGGGACAATGAGCAGTTCTTC,CASSEFKGPRDNEQFF,-,-,TRBV25-1,TRBJ2-1
TGTGCCAGCAGAATTGATCGGGCGGACAATGAGCAGTTCTTC,CASRIDRADNEQFF,-,-,TRBV2,TRBJ2-1
TGTGCCAGCTCTCCAACCGGCGGCACAGATACGCAGTATTTT,CASSPTGGTDTQYF,-,-,TRBV18,TRBJ2-3
TGTGCCAGCTCACCACAAGACGACACCTCCGGAGAAGCTTTCTTT,CASSPQDDTSGEAFF,-,few,TRBV18,TRBJ1-1
TGCAGTGCTAGAACGGGGTTTGTTGATACGCAGTATTTT,CSARTGFVDTQYF,-,-,TRBV20-1,TRBJ2-3
TGTGCCAGCCGGACCCCCCTGGGGGGAGCGGGAGATAGTACCGGGGAGATGTTTTTT,CASRTPLGGAGDSTGEMFF,TRBD2,-,TRBV3-1,TRBJ2-2
TGTGCCAGCAGTGCAACTAGCGGGGGCTACTACAATGAGCAGTTCTTC,CASSATSGGYYNEQFF,TRBD2,few,TRBV6-1,TRBJ2-1
TGTGCCAGCAGTTCAGGGTTACGGTCACCCCTCCACTTT,CASSSGLRSPLHF,-,-,TRBV7-3,TRBJ1-6
TGCAGTGCTAGCCTCGGGGGGCCATACGAGCAGTACTTC,CSASLGGPYEQYF,-,many,TRBV20-1,TRBJ2-7
TGCGCCAGCAGCTTGGAAGGGCGAAGCACAGATACGCAGTATTTT,CASSLEGRSTDTQYF,-,many,TRBV5-1,TRBJ2-3
TGTGCCAGCAGCGTAGGGACGGGTAGCAATCAGCCCCAGCATTTT,CASSVGTGSNQPQHF,-,many,TRBV9,TRBJ1-5
TGCAGTGCTAGGGGACTAGCCGATTACAATGAGCAGTTCTTC,CSARGLADYNEQFF,TRBD2,many,TRBV20-1,TRBJ2-1
TGCAGTGCCATCGTAGCGGGAGCCTACAATGAGCAGTTCTTC,CSAIVAGAYNEQFF,TRBD2,few,TRBV20-1,TRBJ2-1
TGTGCCAGCAGCCAATCTACGGGGGACGGAGCTTTCTTT,CASSQSTGDGAFF,-,few,TRBV3-1,TRBJ1-1
TGTGCCAGCAGCTTAGTGGGGAACACTGAAGCTTTCTTT,CASSLVGNTEAFF,-,many,TRBV7-2,TRBJ1-1
TGCGCCAGCAGCTTGGGGCTAGCGGACCCACAAGAGACCCAGTACTTC,CASSLGLADPQETQYF,TRBD2,few,TRBV5-1,TRBJ2-5
TGCACCACCCCCCAATTTTTTAACGACGAGCAGTACTTC,CTTPQFFNDEQYF,-,few,TRBV1,TRBJ2-7
TGTGCCAGCAGCTTGGAGTGGACCCTTGGTGAAAAACTGTTTTTT,CASSLEWTLGEKLFF,-,few,TRBV5-5,TRBJ1-4
TGTGCCAGCAGTACTGAGACAGGGGGCCACATCAGAAAACTGTTTTTT,CASSTETGGHIRKLFF,TRBD1,few,TRBV6-5,TRBJ1-4
TGTGCCAGCAGCGCCACAGGGGAACTTACCTACGAGCAGTACTTC,CASSATGELTYEQYF,TRBD1,few,TRBV11-2,TRBJ2-7
TGTGCCAGCTGGGCAGGGGTAATGAACACTGAAGCTTTCTTT,CASWAGVMNTEAFF,-,-,TRBV6-1,TRBJ1-1
TGTGCCAGCAGCAACGGCCGCGAGCAGTACTTC,CASSNGREQYF,-,-,TRBV7-2,TRBJ2-7
TGTGCCTGGATAGTAGGGGGCGGGACTGAAGCTTTCTTT,CAWIVGGGTEAFF,TRBD1,many,TRBV30,TRBJ1-1
TGTGCCACCAGCATTAGGGGACAGGGGGCGTCTGGCTACACCTTC,CATSIRGQGASGYTF,TRBD1,many,TRBV15,TRBJ1-2
TGTGCCAGCAGTCTTTCTCCCTTTACCTACGAGCAGTACTTC,CASSLSPFTYEQYF,-,many,TRBV6-2/TRBV6-3,TRBJ2-7
TGTGCCAGCAGTTCCCCCAGCGGTCGTGTGGAGCAGTACTTC,CASSSPSGRVEQYF,-,many,TRBV28,TRBJ2-7
TGTGCCAGCACTCGGACAGGTGGCCCTTCCACCGAGCAGTACTTC,CASTRTGGPSTEQYF,TRBD1,-,TRBV12-3/TRBV12-4,TRBJ2-7
TGTGCCAGCGAACGGGTCCATACGCAGTATTTT,CASERVHTQYF,-,few,TRBV7-2,TRBJ2-3
TGTGCCTGGAGCGGGGGGGCTAATTCACCCCTCCACTTT,CAWSGGANSPLHF,-,many,TRBV30,TRBJ1-6
TGTGCCAGTAGTAACCCTCCGACCTATGGCTACACCTTC,CASSNPPTYGYTF,-,few,TRBV19,TRBJ1-2
TGCAGCGTTCTGCTGGACAGTGCCTATGAGCAGTTCTTC,CSVLLDSAYEQFF,-,few,TRBV29-1,TRBJ2-1
TGTGCCAGCAGTCCCCACCGGGGGCTCCTTAGCACAGATACGCAGTATTTT,CASSPHRGLLSTDTQYF,-,many,TRBV6-2/TRBV6-3,TRBJ2-3
TGTGCCAGCATCGCCGCCCATTCTGGAAACACCATATATTTT,CASIAAHSGNTIYF,-,-,TRBV11-2,TRBJ1-3
TGTGCCAGCTCACCTCAGCGGGCCGAGCAGTACTTC,CASSPQRAEQYF,-,few,TRBV18,TRBJ2-7
TGTGCCAGCAGGGGAGGGGGGCAGTATTTT,CASRGGGQYF,-,-,TRBV11-2,TRBJ2-3
TGCAGCGTGCAGGGGGCCCTCCCAGGGACAGATACGCAGTATTTT,CSVQGALPGTDTQYF,TRBD1,few,TRBV29-1,TRBJ2-3
TGTGCCAGCACGGTGCCTAGCACAGATACGCAGTATTTT,CASTVPSTDTQYF,-,many,TRBV6-5,TRBJ2-3
TGTGCCAGCAGCTCAAGGAGGGGGGCATCCATGTACGAGCAGTACTTC,CASSSRRGASMYEQYF,-,-,TRBV6-5,TRBJ2-7
TGTGCCAGCAGTTACTTGGGGGACACTGAAGCTTTCTTT,CASSYLGDTEAFF,-,few,TRBV6-6,TRBJ1-1
TGCAGTGCTCCCCGACAGGGGACTGAAGCTTTCTTT,CSAPRQGTEAFF,TRBD1,-,TRBV20-1,TRBJ1-1
TGCAGCGTTGGAGGGCCCCACGGCACCGGGATGACCTACAATGAGCAGTTCTTC,CSVGGPHGTGMTYNEQFF,-,-,TRBV29-1,TRBJ2-1
TGTGCCAGCAGCTTACTAGCGGGAGAGGAGCAGTACTTC,CASSLLAGEEQYF,TRBD2,many,TRBV5-4,TRBJ2-7
TGTGCCTGGAGTTCTAGACCCGGGGGCAATGAGCAGTTCTTC,CAWSSRPGGNEQFF,-,many,TRBV30,TRBJ2-1
TGTGCCAGCAGTTACGCCACCACGACTAGCGGGATGTCATGGGAGCAGTACTTC,CASSYATTTSGMSWEQYF,TRBD2,few,TRBV6-5,TRBJ2-7
TGTGCCAGCAGCTTGTCCCGGGACACCCGAGATACGCAGTATTTT,CASSLSRDTRDTQYF,-,few,TRBV5-4,TRBJ2-3